This T cell receptor (beta chain) was found in a study of blood T cell repertoires in COVID-19. Repertoires were generated with immunoSEQ multiplex PCR, while TCRdb's copy carries only in-frame clones and drops some. This table holds 180,000 or so clones, about 88% found once. Germline CDR1 SGHTA, CDR2 FQGNSA. V was clipped by 8 bases and J by 2 bases; unmatched bases: 14. The CDR3 has 18 residues. This receptor was identified in a young woman with active or convalescent COVID-19. V gene TRBV7-2 combines with J gene TRBJ2-3; 12 bases align to TRBD2. The sample was peripheral blood. In DNA form, the CDR3 reads TGTGCCAGCGTTCCACCGGGACTAGCGGGTGGTATCACAGATACGCAGTATTTT. Translating it yields CASVPPGLAGGITDTQYF.